The 17 T cell receptor beta chains reported below all come from one sample, sequenced in a study of OX40 agonist ivuxolimab in advanced cancers. Produced via immunoSEQ multiplex PCR; TCRdb's table is partial and in-frame only. The repertoire includes nearly 95,000 clones, roughly 92% of them detected once, and about 2.6% sits in the top ten. Sequences were derived from CD4+ or CD8+ T cells sorted from blood, sampled in a trial of the OX40 agonist ivuxolimab. These receptors were taken from an adult with an advanced solid tumor such as melanoma, head and neck, liver or kidney cancer.

The chain combines TRBV13 with TRBJ2-7; 8 bases match TRBD1. Germline CDR1 PRHDT, CDR2 FYEKMQ (reference sequence). With 5 bases clipped from V and 5 bases from J, the junction kept 5 bases outside the gene matches. The CDR3 runs to 13 residues. The CDR3 protein is CASSVDRVNEQYF. CDR3 nucleotides: TGTGCCAGCAGCGTGGACAGGGTTAACGAGCAGTACTTC. The whole variable domain, filled in from reference TRBV13 and TRBJ2-7, reads AAGVIQSPRHLIKEKRETATLKCYPIPRHDTVYWYQQGPGQDPQFLISFYEKMQSDKGSIPDRFSAQQFSDYHSELNMSSLELGDSALYFCASSVDRVNEQYFGPGTRLTVT.

The rearrangement uses TRBV5-1 and TRBJ2-7, with TRBD2 matching over 8 bases. The CDR3 is 15 residues long. Germline trimming cut 0 bases from V and 4 bases from J; bases unmatched to any gene: 6. In germline, CDR1 is SGHRS, CDR2 YFSETQ. The CDR3: CASSLVAGGEYEQYF. The DNA for the CDR3 is TGCGCCAGCAGCTTGGTGGCGGGAGGAGAATACGAGCAGTACTTC. The entire variable domain, with the rest obtained from reference TRBV5-1 and TRBJ2-7, is as follows: KAGVTQTPRYLIKTRGQQVTLSCSPISGHRSVSWYQQTPGQGLQFLFEYFSETQRNKGNFPGRFSGRQFSNSRSEMNVSTLELGDSALYLCASSLVAGGEYEQYFGPGTRLTVT.

The chain links TRBV7-6 to TRBJ2-7; 9 bases match TRBD1. Trimming removed 5 bases from V and 2 bases from J; junction bases left unmatched: 7. CDR1 is SGHVS and CDR2 is FNYEAQ in the germline V gene. This CDR3 comprises 15 residues. Written as DNA, the CDR3 is TGTGCCAGCAGCGGGGGACAGGGCTCGCCCTACGAGCAGTACTTC. It encodes CASSGGQGSPYEQYF.

The V and J genes are TRBV7-3 and TRBJ2-1, with 12 bases identical to TRBD2. This CDR3 comprises 16 residues. Germline CDR1 is SGHTA and CDR2 is FQGTGA. After removal of 5 bases from V and 8 bases from J, the junction contained 10 bases not matched to a gene. In DNA form, the CDR3 reads TGTGCCAGCAGCACTCTAGCGGGAGGGCCGGGGGATGAGCAGTTCTTC. This translates into CASSTLAGGPGDEQFF.

The J gene is TRBJ2-7, the V gene TRBV5-4; unclear D gene. CDR1 is SGHNT, CDR2 YYREEE, per germline (reference sequence). V was shortened by 0 bases and J by 4 bases, with 8 bases between the two germline ends. This CDR3 comprises 13 residues. CDR3 in DNA: TGTGCCAGCAGCTTGGAGGGCCGGTACGAGCAGTACTTC. This codes for CASSLEGRYEQYF.

This sequence joins TRBV7-2 and TRBJ2-2; D gene uncertain. V lost 5 bases and J lost 4, with 20 bases in between. The germline V gene has CDR1 SGHTA and CDR2 FQGNSA. The CDR3 is 17 amino acids. The CDR3 DNA reads as TGTGCCAGCAGCGAACAACTCGGGCCGTGGCGCACCGGGGAGCTGTTTTTT. Translated, it gives CASSEQLGPWRTGELFF.

J is TRBJ2-3 and V is TRBV14, with D perhaps matching TRBD2 (6 bases). The germline V gene encodes CDR1 SGHDN and CDR2 FVKESK. V lost 6 bases and J 2 bases, leaving 12 bases between the germline ends. The CDR3 runs to 14 residues. The CDR3 region is CASSRGLYTDTQYF. As DNA, the CDR3 is TGTGCCAGCAGTCGAGGACTATACACAGATACGCAGTATTTT.

This chain connects TRBV27 to TRBJ1-1; D gene unclear. V lost 3 bases to trimming and J lost 6 bases, with 8 bases between them. This CDR3 region has 12 residues. Germline CDR1 reads MNHEY; CDR2 reads SMNVEV (reference sequence). The CDR3 DNA sequence: TGTGCCAGCAGTTTTATTGGGGCTGAAGCTTTCTTT. It specifies CASSFIGAEAFF.

This clone has only one observation. The gene calls are TRBV7-9 and TRBJ2-7; 9 bases map to TRBD2. Germline V gene data show CDR1 as SEHNR and CDR2 as FQNEAQ (reference sequence). Germline trimming cut 4 bases from V and 5 bases from J; bases unmatched to any gene: 12. This CDR3 contains 16 residues. DNA of the CDR3: TGTGCCAGCAGCTCGCTGAGAGGTAGCGGGAGAAACGAGCAGTACTTC. Its translation is CASSSLRGSGRNEQYF.

The rearrangement joins TRBV5-1 to TRBJ1-1; 9 bases map to TRBD1. J was trimmed by 6 bases and V by 1 base; bases with no gene match: 10. The CDR3 contains 16 residues. The V gene's germline CDR1 is SGHRS and CDR2 YFSETQ. The CDR3 here is CASSLRDRVLLAEAFF. CDR3 coding DNA: TGCGCCAGCAGCTTGCGGGACAGGGTTTTACTAGCTGAAGCTTTCTTT.

This rearrangement joins TRBV27 to TRBJ2-3; a weak D match, TRBD2 (6 bases). Germline lookup yields CDR1 MNHEY and CDR2 SMNVEV (reference sequence). The CDR3 sequence is 15 residues long. V was cut by 2 bases and J by 4 bases, with 13 bases left in between. The CDR3 DNA is TGTGCCAGCAGTTTACTCCGGGAGTGGCCAGATACGCAGTATTTT. This codes for CASSLLREWPDTQYF.

The chain employs TRBV30 and TRBJ2-1, with TRBD1 identical over 8 bases. CDR1 is GTSNPN, CDR2 SVGIG, per germline (reference sequence). This CDR3 comprises 12 residues. V shed 7 bases, J shed 4 bases, and the junction held 3 bases outside the gene matches. The CDR3 protein is CAFRGPYNEQFF. CDR3 sequence (DNA): TGTGCCTTCAGGGGGCCTTACAATGAGCAGTTCTTC.

The chain recombines TRBV10-2 with TRBJ2-7; 10 bases fit TRBD1. Trimming cost V 2 bases and J 2 bases; bases outside gene matches: 6. The CDR3 consists of 16 residues. Germline loops: CDR1 WSHSY, CDR2 SAAADI. The CDR3, as DNA: TGCGCCAGCAGTGAGCCCCGGGACAGGGGCACCTACGAGCAGTACTTC. It codes for CASSEPRDRGTYEQYF.

The chain joins TRBV7-6 to TRBJ2-5; D unclear. V was trimmed by 5 bases and J by 2 bases, leaving 12 bases between them. Germline values: CDR1 SGHVS, CDR2 FNYEAQ. This CDR3 has 14 residues. The CDR3 reads CASSESLGQETQYF. CDR3 in DNA: TGTGCCAGCAGCGAGTCCCTTGGGCAAGAGACCCAGTACTTC.

The V gene is TRBV18, the J gene TRBJ1-1; no firm D call. The germline CDR1 and CDR2 sequences are KGHSH and LQKENI. V was shortened by 0 bases and J by 6 bases, with 14 bases between the two germline ends. This CDR3 contains 15 residues. The DNA for the CDR3 is TGTGCCAGCTCACCACCTCGGTGGGAAAACTCTGAAGCTTTCTTT. Its translation is CASSPPRWENSEAFF.

V and J are TRBV27 and TRBJ1-1; D call uncertain. Germline-derived CDR1 and CDR2 are MNHEY and SMNVEV (reference sequence). This CDR3 has 13 amino acids. Trimming left V 7 bases short and J 3 bases short, with 12 bases between. DNA for the CDR3: TGTGCCAGCAAGCCTTTAGTGGACACTGAAGCTTTCTTT. Translating it yields CASKPLVDTEAFF.

The rearrangement links TRBV29-1 to TRBJ1-2; no clear D gene. Germline assignment: CDR1 SQVTM and CDR2 ANQGSEA. CDR3 size: 11 residues. V was trimmed by 6 bases and J by 6 bases, leaving 11 bases between them. CDR3 amino acids: CSVDVGDGYTF. The CDR3 region has the DNA TGCAGCGTGGACGTAGGTGATGGCTACACCTTC.